These 31 T cell receptor beta chains were all obtained from the same sample, sequenced in a study of T cell clonality in common variable immunodeficiency. Measured with immunoSEQ multiplex PCR; TCRdb has only the in-frame clones, and not every one. Observed in the sample are tens of thousands of clones, none of them singletons. Sequencing was performed on peripheral blood mononuclear cells. These receptors all come from a person between 18 and 75 years old in good health.

At least ten counts were recorded for this clone. Read coverage stops 3 residues before the CDR3 terminus; the germline J gene supplies the remainder. The V gene is TRBV10-1, the J gene TRBJ2-7; D might be TRBD2 (6 bases). From germline, CDR1 is WNHNN and CDR2 SYGVQD (reference sequence). This CDR3 comprises 11 residues. V was pared by 11 bases and J by 5 bases, with 13 bases between. This chain's CDR3 is CASGREDEQYF. The DNA read from the CDR3 is TGCGCCTCCGGCAGGGAGGACGAG.

The sample holds many counts of this clone. The read terminates 3 residues ahead of where the CDR3 ends, so the germline J gene completes it. The chain is built from TRBV4-1 and TRBJ1-2; 10 bases map to TRBD1. The V gene end was trimmed by 3 bases and the J gene end by 7 bases; junction bases not matched to a gene: 11. The CDR3 length is 16 residues. Germline V gene data show CDR1 as MGHRA and CDR2 as YSYEKL. The chain's CDR3 is CASSHGQGDTLVGYTF. CDR3 DNA (partial): TGCGCCAGCAGCCACGGACAGGGGGATACGTTGGTTGGC.

This clone was counted ten times or more. The read gets to within 3 residues of the CDR3 end, and the germline J gene fills in the rest. The gene calls are TRBV6-2 or TRBV6-3 and TRBJ1-2; D gene ambiguous. The germline gives CDR1 MNHEY, CDR2 SVGEGT. The CDR3 is 12 residues long. Trimming took 2 bases from V and 6 from J, leaving 7 bases between them. Incomplete CDR3 DNA: TGTGCCAGCAGTTACCAGGCCGATGGC. Its translation is CASSYQADG. The CDR3 in its entirety is CASSYQADGYTF.

Many counts were recorded for this clone. The read comes to an end 3 residues before the CDR3 does, leaving the germline J gene to fill in the end. This chain joins TRBV19 and TRBJ2-3; D unresolved. In germline, CDR1 is LNHDA, CDR2 SQIVND (reference sequence). Trimming shortened V by 0 bases and J by 0 bases, and 13 bases separated the two germline ends. CDR3 length: 17 residues. Here the CDR3 reads CASSIDASGYSTDTQYF. The part of the CDR3 DNA that was read is TGTGCCAGTAGTATAGACGCTTCCGGGTATAGCACAGATACG.

The sample holds many counts of this clone. With the read ending 3 residues before the CDR3 end, the germline J gene is used to fill in that end. Other DNA sequences from this sample encode an identical CDR3 as well. This rearrangement joins TRBV7-6 to TRBJ2-7; D may be TRBD1 (5 bases). Between the trimmed V and J ends, which lost 5 bases and 4 bases, there was a span of 15 bases. The germline V gene has CDR1 SGHVS and CDR2 FNYEAQ. The CDR3 totals 14 residues. The covered CDR3 bases are TGTGCCAGCAGCCTCGCCAGTGGGGCTTACGAG. Amino acid sequence: CASSLASGAYE. The entire CDR3 reads CASSLASGAYEQYF.

This clone has a count of ten or more. Germline and junction disagree at one end, which may indicate a read error. Read sequence stops 3 residues before the CDR3 end, and the germline J gene provides the missing end. This chain uses TRBV4-2 with TRBJ1-2; D is undetermined. The V gene's germline CDR1 is LGHNA and CDR2 YNFKEQ. The CDR3 runs to 13 residues. Incomplete CDR3 DNA: TGCGCCAGCAGCCTTCATCCTAACTATGGC. It is translated as CASSLHPNYG. The entire CDR3 protein is CASSLHPNYGYTF.

This clone was observed many times. The read comes to an end 3 residues before the CDR3 does, leaving the germline J gene to fill in the end. The chain uses TRBV20-1 and TRBJ1-2; D may be TRBD1 (6 bases). CDR1 and CDR2 from the germline V gene are DFQATT and SNEGSKA (reference sequence). V lost 4 bases, J lost 2 bases, and 14 bases lay in between. The CDR3 is made up of 14 amino acids. The CDR3: CSATHPDSNYGYTF. CDR3 DNA (partial): TGCAGTGCTACCCACCCGGACAGCAACTATGGC.

This clone was seen ten or more times. The read ends 3 residues early relative to the CDR3; the germline J gene fills the gap. This chain uses TRBV5-4 with TRBJ1-4; D gene ambiguous. The V gene's germline CDR1 is SGHNT and CDR2 YYREEE (reference sequence). This CDR3 has 13 amino acids. Trimming left V 2 bases short and J 8 bases short, with 10 bases between. Incomplete CDR3 DNA: TGTGCCAGCAGCTTAAAGGGTGAGGAAAAA. It specifies CASSLKGEEK. Given in full, the CDR3 is CASSLKGEEKLFF.

This clone showed up many times. The CDR3 is cut off 3 residues early in the read; its end comes from the germline J gene. The chain recombines TRBV12-3 or TRBV12-4 with TRBJ1-1; a weak D match, TRBD1 (6 bases). This CDR3 comprises 13 residues. V was pared by 6 bases and J by 5 bases, with 13 bases between. This CDR3 reads CASSPDRETEAFF. The sequenced CDR3 bases are TGTGCCAGCAGCCCGGACAGAGAGACTGAA.

This clone was seen many times. The read stops 3 residues short of the end of the CDR3; the missing end is completed from the germline J gene. V is TRBV14 and J is TRBJ2-2; tentative D call: TRBD1 (7 bases). V lost 4 bases and J lost 2, with 14 bases in between. This CDR3 has 16 amino acids. Germline V gives CDR1 SGHDN, CDR2 FVKESK. The sequenced part of the CDR3 DNA is TGTGCCAGCAGCCCGGGCGGGACAGCTAACACCGGGGAG. Translated: CASSPGGTANTGE. The CDR3, in full, reads CASSPGGTANTGELFF.

This clone was detected many times. The CDR3 is cut off 3 residues early in the read; its end comes from the germline J gene. V and J are TRBV12-3 or TRBV12-4 and TRBJ2-1, with 13 bases aligning to TRBD2. The V and J ends lost 6 bases and 4 bases, in that order; junction bases with no gene match: 3. The length of the CDR3 is 15 residues. CDR3 sequence reads: CASRWTSGSYNEQFF. The CDR3 DNA, read in part, is TGTGCCAGCAGGTGGACTAGCGGGAGTTACAATGAG.

This clone was seen ten or more times. The read finishes 3 residues shy of the CDR3 end, and the germline J gene is used to complete it. The chain carries TRBV6-2 or TRBV6-3 and TRBJ2-3; possible D gene TRBD2, 6 bases. Trimming shortened V by 6 bases and J by 0 bases, and 13 bases separated the two germline ends. Germline V gives CDR1 MNHEY, CDR2 SVGEGT. The CDR3 totals 15 residues. The DNA read from the CDR3 is TGTGCCAGCAGCCCCCGCGGGGCGAGCACAGATACG. This encodes CASSPRGASTDT. The CDR3 in full is CASSPRGASTDTQYF.

Points on this clone: The read terminates 3 residues before the CDR3 end, so the remaining end is supplied by the germline J gene. This rearrangement joins TRBV18 to TRBJ1-1; tentative D call: TRBD1 (6 bases). CDR1 and CDR2 (germline): KGHSH, LQKENI. Between the trimmed V and J ends, which lost 6 bases and 1 base, there was a span of 9 bases. This CDR3 comprises 13 residues. CDR3 DNA, as far as it was read: TGTGCCAGCTCCCTGACAGGGAACACTGAA. Its protein is CASSLTGNTE. The full CDR3 protein is CASSLTGNTEAFF.

This clone has a count of ten or more. The DNA read from the CDR3 is TGCAGTGCTAGAGATCCCCAGGGGGCGGTAGTCTCTGGGGCCAACGTC. Its translation: CSARDPQGAVVSGANV. The full CDR3 protein is CSARDPQGAVVSGANVLTF. The chain carries TRBV20-1 and TRBJ2-6, with 8 bases that match TRBD1. The read falls 3 residues short of the CDR3 end, and the missing part is taken from the germline J gene. Trimming cost V 0 bases and J 0 bases; bases outside gene matches: 10. CDR1 and CDR2 (germline): DFQATT, SNEGSKA (reference sequence). CDR3 length: 19 residues.

This clone was seen a few times. The CDR3 is cut off 3 residues early in the read; its end comes from the germline J gene. The chain links TRBV5-1 to TRBJ2-1, with D tentatively TRBD2 (6 bases). Germline CDR1 is SGHRS and CDR2 is YFSETQ. The CDR3 contains 17 residues. V was clipped by 0 bases and J by 7 bases, with 20 bases between them. The DNA read from the CDR3 is TGCGCCAGCAGCTTGGCCATCCTAGCGTTAGGTAGTAATGAG. It codes for CASSLAILALGSNE. The complete CDR3 sequence is CASSLAILALGSNEQFF.

This clone was seen at least ten times. The read ends 3 residues shy of where the CDR3 ends; the end is completed using the germline J gene. V usage is TRBV7-2 and J usage is TRBJ2-7; maybe TRBD1 (5 bases). The germline V gene encodes CDR1 SGHTA and CDR2 FQGNSA. The CDR3 sequence is 15 residues long. V was cut by 5 bases and J by 4 bases, with 18 bases left in between. CDR3 bases read: TGTGCCAGCAGCGCAAATCCAGGGTTACAATACGAG. It is translated as CASSANPGLQYE. The full CDR3 protein reads CASSANPGLQYEQYF.

This clone has a count of ten or more. The CDR3 end is not reached by the read, which stops 3 residues before it; the germline J gene fills it in. This chain links TRBV7-2 with TRBJ1-2; 7 bases match TRBD1. Per the germline V gene, CDR1 is SGHTA and CDR2 is FQGNSA. This CDR3 is 14 amino acids long. V shed 5 bases and J 4 bases; nucleotides not matched to a gene: 7. The CDR3 here is CASSVTGAGYGYTF. The sequenced part of the CDR3 DNA is TGTGCCAGCAGCGTTACAGGGGCAGGCTATGGC.

At least ten counts were recorded for this clone. The read ends 3 residues before the CDR3 terminus; that terminus is restored from the germline J gene. J is TRBJ2-4 and V is TRBV30; no reliable D call. V was clipped by 0 bases and J by 9 bases, with 18 bases between them. In germline, CDR1 is GTSNPN, CDR2 SVGIG (reference sequence). This CDR3 is 15 amino acids long. CDR3 protein: CAWSVAARTSSIQYF. Incomplete CDR3 DNA: TGTGCCTGGAGTGTTGCAGCGCGCACGTCGAGCATT.

This clone was counted at least ten times. Coverage ceases 3 residues before the CDR3 finishes, and the germline J gene fills in the end. This chain links TRBV12-3 or TRBV12-4 with TRBJ2-7, with TRBD1 identical over 7 bases. The CDR3 runs to 14 residues. Losses at the gene ends were 5 bases for V and 6 bases for J; bases not matched to a gene: 10. The CDR3 region is CASSITTGKFEQYF. The sequenced part of the CDR3 DNA is TGTGCCAGCAGTATAACGACAGGGAAATTCGAG.

In its sample, this clone was seen many times. The part of the CDR3 DNA that was read is TGTGCCAGCAGCTGGCAGGGGGCCCCCACAGATACG. Translated, it gives CASSWQGAPTDT. The CDR3 in its entirety is CASSWQGAPTDTQYF. The V and J genes are TRBV7-9 and TRBJ2-3; 8 nucleotides match TRBD1. The read terminates 3 residues ahead of where the CDR3 ends, so the germline J gene completes it. CDR1 and CDR2 (germline): SEHNR, FQNEAQ (reference sequence). This CDR3 has 15 amino acids. The V gene end was trimmed by 4 bases and the J gene end by 2 bases; junction bases not matched to a gene: 5.

At least ten counts were recorded for this clone. The read ends 3 residues early relative to the CDR3; the germline J gene fills the gap. This sequence joins TRBV29-1 and TRBJ2-3; TRBD2 agrees at 11 bases. The CDR3 extends over 14 amino acids. Unmatched junction bases numbered 1, after V lost 2 bases and J lost 3 bases. CDR1 and CDR2 from the germline V gene are SQVTM and ANQGSEA. The sequenced CDR3 bases are TGCAGCGTTGAAACTAGCGGGAGAACAGATACG. Its protein product is CSVETSGRTDT. The entire CDR3 reads CSVETSGRTDTQYF.

At least ten counts were recorded for this clone. The chain's CDR3 is CASSDYSTGEDGTQYF. CDR3 DNA (partial): TGCGCCAGCAGTGACTACTCTACAGGGGAAGATGGTACG. The chain has TRBV10-1 and TRBJ2-3; 7 bases line up with TRBD1. The read ends 3 residues early relative to the CDR3; the germline J gene fills the gap. The CDR3 totals 16 residues. Germline CDR1 and CDR2: WNHNN and SYGVQD (reference sequence). V lost 3 bases and J lost 8; bases outside the gene matches: 14.

In this sample, this clone turned up many times. The read ends 3 residues before the CDR3 terminus; that terminus is restored from the germline J gene. This chain joins TRBV7-3 and TRBJ2-1; 8 bases line up with TRBD1. V lost 4 bases and J lost 2; bases outside the gene matches: 7. Germline V gene sequence: CDR1 SGHTA, CDR2 FQGTGA. The CDR3 is 16 amino acids. The CDR3 is CASSSGQVRPYNEQFF. The CDR3 DNA, read in part, is TGTGCCAGCAGCTCGGGACAGGTTAGGCCCTACAATGAG.

This clone was recorded at least ten times. The read ends 3 residues before the CDR3 terminus; that terminus is restored from the germline J gene. The chain recombines TRBV28 with TRBJ1-2; possibly TRBD1 for D (5 bases). The CDR3 length is 14 residues. Trimming cost V 1 base and J 7 bases, with 13 bases left between them. Germline V gives CDR1 MDHEN, CDR2 SYDVKM. CDR3 amino acids: CASSLFAGTGGYTF. CDR3 DNA (partial): TGTGCCAGCAGTTTATTCGCGGGGACGGGTGGC.

This clone has at least ten counts. Read coverage stops 3 residues before the CDR3 terminus; the germline J gene supplies the remainder. The chain links TRBV20-1 to TRBJ1-2; 10 bases are shared with TRBD1. This CDR3 comprises 16 residues. Germline V CDR1 and CDR2: DFQATT, SNEGSKA (reference sequence). Trimming took 0 bases from V and 4 from J; bases not matched to a gene: 8. The DNA read from the CDR3 is TGCAGTGCTAGAGACCGGGACAGGGGCTTGAGCTATGGC. This sequence encodes CSARDRDRGLSYG. The full-length CDR3 reads as CSARDRDRGLSYGYTF.

Ten or more counts support this clone. The observed sequence ends 3 residues before the CDR3 terminus, with the missing tail filled in from the germline J gene. This chain joins TRBV7-9 and TRBJ2-3; D is possibly TRBD2 (6 bases). V shed 3 bases and J shed 5 bases, with 9 bases lying between them. This CDR3 contains 13 residues. In germline, CDR1 is SEHNR, CDR2 FQNEAQ (reference sequence). The CDR3 DNA, read in part, is TGTGCCAGCAGCTTCGGGGGAGGAGATACG. It specifies CASSFGGGDT. The whole CDR3 protein is CASSFGGGDTQYF.

This clone has ten or more counts. The read falls 3 residues short of the CDR3 end, and the missing part is taken from the germline J gene. This chain connects TRBV28 to TRBJ2-7; TRBD2 is a possible D gene (7 bases). The ends were cut back, 5 bases at V and 2 bases at J, with 10 bases in the middle. This CDR3 region has 13 residues. Germline V gene lookup returns CDR1 MDHEN and CDR2 SYDVKM. CDR3 in amino acids: CASSKGGAYEQYF. The covered CDR3 bases are TGTGCCAGCAGTAAGGGGGGGGCCTACGAG. The full variable domain, in which reference TRBV28 and TRBJ2-7 provide the parts outside the CDR3, is DVKVTQSSRYLVKRTGEKVFLECVQDMDHENMFWYRQDPGLGLRLIYFSYDVKMKEKGDIPEGYSVSREKKERFSLILESASTNQTSMYLCASSKGGAYEQYFGPGTRLTVT.

This clone was seen ten or more times. The read ends 3 residues early relative to the CDR3; the germline J gene fills the gap. The rearrangement uses TRBV20-1 and TRBJ2-7; D not certain. The CDR3 contains 13 residues. V lost 6 bases, J lost 3 bases, and 15 bases lay in between. Germline V gene sequence: CDR1 DFQATT, CDR2 SNEGSKA (reference sequence). Incomplete CDR3 DNA: TGCAGTGCCAGCCAGCTTAGCTACTACGAG. It encodes CSASQLSYYE. The full CDR3 reads CSASQLSYYEQYF.

This clone was seen ten or more times. The read terminates 3 residues before the CDR3 end, so the remaining end is supplied by the germline J gene. The V gene is TRBV7-8, the J gene TRBJ2-1; 8 positions match TRBD2. From germline, CDR1 is SGHVS and CDR2 FQNEAQ. V was clipped by 5 bases and J by 8 bases; unmatched bases: 11. The CDR3 contains 15 residues. CDR3 protein: CASSDRTSTFDEQFF. Incomplete CDR3 DNA: TGTGCCAGCAGCGACCGGACTAGCACCTTCGATGAG.

The sample holds many counts of this clone. The sequence runs out 3 residues before the end of the CDR3; the remainder is reconstructed from the germline J gene. The chain couples TRBV5-1 to TRBJ2-3, with 8 bases lining up with TRBD1. Per the germline V gene, CDR1 is SGHRS and CDR2 is YFSETQ. CDR3 size: 15 residues. V lost 0 bases, J lost 3 bases, and 3 bases stayed unmatched. The CDR3 region is CASSLVGQGTDTQYF. The CDR3 bases that were read are TGCGCCAGCAGCTTGGTCGGACAGGGTACAGATACG. Complete variable domain (other parts from reference TRBV5-1 and TRBJ2-3): KAGVTQTPRYLIKTRGQQVTLSCSPISGHRSVSWYQQTPGQGLQFLFEYFSETQRNKGNFPGRFSGRQFSNSRSEMNVSTLELGDSALYLCASSLVGQGTDTQYFGPGTRLTVL.

This clone was counted ten times or more. The observed sequence ends 3 residues before the CDR3 terminus, with the missing tail filled in from the germline J gene. V is TRBV6-2 or TRBV6-3 and J is TRBJ2-6, with 13 bases matching TRBD2. The CDR3 totals 16 residues. V lost 9 bases, J lost 0 bases, and 2 bases stayed unmatched. Germline CDR1 reads MNHEY; CDR2 reads SVGEGT. The CDR3 bases that were read are TGTGCCAGTAGACTAGCGGGAGGCTCTGGGGCCAACGTC. Encoded protein: CASRLAGGSGANV. The entire CDR3 protein is CASRLAGGSGANVLTF.